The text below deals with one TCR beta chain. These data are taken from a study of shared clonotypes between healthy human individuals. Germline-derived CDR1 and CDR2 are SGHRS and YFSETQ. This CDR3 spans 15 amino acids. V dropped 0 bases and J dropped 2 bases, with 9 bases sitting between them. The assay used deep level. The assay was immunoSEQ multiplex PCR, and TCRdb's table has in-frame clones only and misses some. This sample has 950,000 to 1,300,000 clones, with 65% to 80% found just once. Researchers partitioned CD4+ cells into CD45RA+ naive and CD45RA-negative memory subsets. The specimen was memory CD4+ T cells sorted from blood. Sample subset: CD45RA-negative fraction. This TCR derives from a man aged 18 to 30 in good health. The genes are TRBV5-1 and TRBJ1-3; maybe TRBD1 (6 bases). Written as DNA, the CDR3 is TGCGCCAGCAGCTTGGCCAGGGGCGCTGGAAACACCATATATTTT. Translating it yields CASSLARGAGNTIYF.